This TCR beta chain was observed in a study of blood T cells in healthy people across ages. Trimming cost V 0 bases and J 7 bases, with 9 bases left between them. The CDR3 loop spans 14 amino acids. Per germline, CDR1 MNHNY and CDR2 SVGAGI (reference sequence). A second PCR, run for roughly 6 to 11 cycles, used a sample-barcoded 5' primer plus a J-beta primer mix. From the 5' RACE reads, TCRdb called clonotypes with MiXCR, one entry per CDR3 protein. The sample consists of some 880,000 distinct CDR3 sequences, 36% of them appearing once. This clonotype was seen at least ten times. The sequence was collected from a man between 18 and 29 years old in good health. The sequenced material came from blood. V is TRBV6-6 and J is TRBJ1-4; D call uncertain. The CDR3 protein is CASSYSKLSEKLFF. Here the CDR3 DNA reads TGTGCCAGCAGTTACTCCAAGTTAAGTGAAAAACTGTTTTTT.